This TCR beta chain came from a study of T cells in Graves' hyperthyroidism and ophthalmopathy. Out of roughly 9.1 ml of fresh peripheral blood came the PBMCs. This clonotype was counted only a few times. From RNA transcripts, TCR beta CDR3 regions were amplified. In the first-round RT-PCR of the TCR CDR3, the HTBI primer set was used. MiXCR, applied by TCRdb to the multiplex PCR reads, yields one record per CDR3 protein. The sample carries about 320,000 distinct CDR3 sequences, approximately 15% recorded once. Source material: blood. The clonotype originates from a young man with Graves' hyperthyroidism.

This CDR3 reads CASTPGLADLLLFF. The CDR3 region has the DNA TGTGCCAGCACCCCGGGACTAGCGGACCTTTTGCTGTTCTTC. This rearrangement joins TRBV9 to TRBJ2-1, with 11 positions matching TRBD2. CDR1 and CDR2 from the germline V gene are SGDLS and YYNGEE. Trimming at V came to 6 bases and at J to 15 bases, leaving 14 bases not matched to a gene. The CDR3 sequence is 14 residues long.